Sequencing of this T cell receptor (beta chain) was carried out in a study of cytomegalovirus exposure and HLA in healthy donors. Broader study findings: Several of the most significant clusters were apparently associated with common viral pathogens in a later analysis.

In regard to this clone: What it recognizes is unknown.

The PCR was carried out with 60 Vbeta primers and 13 Jbeta primers. Profiling relied on immunoSEQ multiplex PCR, and the TCRdb table lists in-frame clones only, not all of them. This repertoire includes 150,000 or so clones. The V end lost 1 base, the J end lost 8 bases, and 16 bases lay between the germline ends. Germline V gene sequence: CDR1 SGHRS, CDR2 YFSETQ. The CDR3 is made up of 15 amino acids. The source is a man under 40 in good health and CMV-seronegative. What was sequenced was PBMCs. J is TRBJ2-1 and V is TRBV5-1; the D gene is possibly TRBD2 (6 bases). The chain's CDR3 is CASSLRTGVRHEQFF. The DNA for the CDR3 is TGCGCCAGCAGCTTGAGAACGGGAGTACGGCATGAGCAGTTCTTC.